This T cell receptor (beta chain) was profiled in a study of metastatic and nonmetastatic thyroid tumors. TCRdb re-analyzed the PCR reads through MiXCR. The data hold tens of thousands of clones, with roughly 15% observed a single time. This clone was observed at least ten times. The CDR3 spans 14 residues. Germline V gene data show CDR1 as LNHDA and CDR2 as SQIVND (reference sequence). Trimming left V 3 bases short and J 0 bases short, with 9 bases between. Each patient came to thyroid surgery without any prior treatment (of any kind). The sequencing input was blood. The clonotype was recovered from a female donor with papillary thyroid cancer or a benign thyroid nodule (not recorded which). Some clones in this sample may be carry-over from other donors' samples. The chain employs TRBV19 and TRBJ2-7; TRBD1 might be the D (6 bases). The CDR3 sequence: CASSISGASYEQYF. The CDR3 nucleotides read TGTGCCAGTAGTATTTCAGGGGCCTCCTACGAGCAGTACTTC.